This record covers a single TCR beta chain. Antigen unknown. This entry comes from a study of STAT3 mutations in large granular lymphocyte leukemia. Study in general: Over half of T-LGLL patients had one or more immunosuppressive regimens.

TCRdb keeps only in-frame clones here, not all; method: immunoSEQ multiplex PCR. The sample comprises 4,000 to 5,500 clones, around 53% of which are singletons, and more than 45% rests with the top ten. Study-wide results and limits: TCR clonotype switching after therapy occurred in about 35% of the 18 patients. Sampling intervals varied between patients and samples. In T-cell large granular lymphocyte leukemia, about half of patients showed multiple immunodominant subclonotypes. Persisting codominant clonotypes may have hidden a small pathogenic clone.

Sequencing was done on a sample of peripheral blood mononuclear cells. This TCR was recovered from a male patient in his fifties with T-cell large granular lymphocyte leukemia. Some clones in this sample may be carry-over from other donors' samples.

The CDR3 sequence: CASRAQGRGSPLHF. The CDR3 bases are TGTGCCAGTAGAGCGCAGGGGAGAGGATCACCCCTCCACTTT. The chain uses TRBV19 and TRBJ1-6, with TRBD1 as a possible D gene (6 bases). Germline-derived CDR1 and CDR2 are LNHDA and SQIVND (reference sequence). The CDR3 has 14 amino acids. V was shortened by 6 bases and J by 10 bases, with 16 bases between the two germline ends.